This entry describes one TCR beta chain. The source of the sample is a study of technical replicates of blood from a handful of donors. CDR1 and CDR2 from the germline V gene are SEHNR and FQNEAQ (reference sequence). V trimming: 5 bases; J trimming: 4 bases; junction bases outside the gene matches: 9. The CDR3 covers 16 residues. The method was immunoSEQ multiplex PCR; TCRdb's version includes in-frame clones alone and lacks a portion of them. The sample shows under 90,000 clones, 95% to 98% of them seen only once. This clonotype was sampled from a human donor in good health. The chain links TRBV7-9 to TRBJ2-3, with TRBD1 matching 10 bases. Sequenced input: T cells isolated from PBMCs. CDR3 sequence reads: CASSQGTGEVADTQYF. DNA of the CDR3: TGTGCCAGCAGCCAAGGGACAGGGGAGGTGGCAGATACGCAGTATTTT. Using reference TRBV7-9 and TRBJ2-3 for the parts outside the CDR3, the full variable domain is DTGVSQNPRHKITKRGQNVTFRCDPISEHNRLYWYRQTLGQGPEFLTYFQNEAQLEKSRLLSDRFSAERPKGSFSTLEIQRTEQGDSAMYLCASSQGTGEVADTQYFGPGTRLTVL.